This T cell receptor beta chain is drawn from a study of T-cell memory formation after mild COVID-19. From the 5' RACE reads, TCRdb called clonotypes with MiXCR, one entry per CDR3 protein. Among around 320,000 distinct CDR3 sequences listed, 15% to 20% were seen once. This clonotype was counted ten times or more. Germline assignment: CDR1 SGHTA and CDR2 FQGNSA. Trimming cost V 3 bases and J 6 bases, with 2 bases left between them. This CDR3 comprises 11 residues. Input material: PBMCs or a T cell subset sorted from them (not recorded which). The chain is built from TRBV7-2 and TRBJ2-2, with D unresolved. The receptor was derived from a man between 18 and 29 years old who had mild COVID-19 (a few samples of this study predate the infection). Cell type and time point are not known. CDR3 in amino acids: CASSFAGELFF. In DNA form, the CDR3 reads TGTGCCAGCAGCTTTGCCGGGGAGCTGTTTTTT.